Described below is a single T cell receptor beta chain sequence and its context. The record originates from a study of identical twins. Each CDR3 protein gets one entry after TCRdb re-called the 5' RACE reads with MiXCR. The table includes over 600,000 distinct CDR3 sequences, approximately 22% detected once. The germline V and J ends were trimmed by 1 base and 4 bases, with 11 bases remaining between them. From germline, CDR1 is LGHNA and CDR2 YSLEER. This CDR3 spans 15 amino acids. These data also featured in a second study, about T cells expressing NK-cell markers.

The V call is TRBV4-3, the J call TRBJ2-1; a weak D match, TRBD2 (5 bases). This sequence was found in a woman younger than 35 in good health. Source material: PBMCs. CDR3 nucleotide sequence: TGCGCCAGCAGCCAAGGCGGGTGGCGGTACAATGAGCAGTTCTTC. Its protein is CASSQGGWRYNEQFF.